What follows is one T cell receptor (beta chain) and its context. Its antigen is unidentified. This CDR3 spans 13 amino acids. Germline lookup yields CDR1 SGHTA and CDR2 FQGNSA. The V and J ends lost 5 bases and 5 bases respectively, with 12 bases between them. TCRdb redid the calling of the 5' RACE reads with MiXCR, one entry per CDR3 protein. The sample lists about 220,000 distinct CDR3 sequences, approximately 3% occurring once. The data were taken from a study of T cells after yellow fever vaccination. The wider study: Preparation of the low-cell-number fractions used SMART-Seq v4 Ultra Low Input.

Study-wide points: Detected again after the booster were most primary-vaccination clones, at about 96% CD4 and approximately 85% CD8.

The rearrangement links TRBV7-2 to TRBJ2-5, with D uncertain. Material: CD4+ T cells sorted from PBMCs, obtained 10 days after the yellow fever booster vaccination. The receptor was derived from a man between 18 and 35 years old who received the YFV17D yellow fever vaccine. The DNA for the CDR3 is TGTGCCAGCAGCGGTCGGATGGTGGAGACCCAGTACTTC. Translated: CASSGRMVETQYF.